This TCR beta chain was identified in a study of cytomegalovirus exposure and HLA in healthy donors. About the research overall: An earlier analysis identified 100 million to 130 million unique TCR beta sequences in 150 million to 200 million T cells.

Donors had nominal health at sampling but likely had unrecorded immune exposures. Concerning this clone: Its antigen is currently unknown.

V lost 5 bases to trimming and J lost 3 bases; unmatched junction nucleotides: 10. There are 15 residues in the CDR3. Germline CDR1 MNHEY, CDR2 SMNVEV (reference sequence). Both 60 Vbeta primers and 13 Jbeta primers went into the PCR. Sequenced by immunoSEQ multiplex PCR; TCRdb stores in-frame clones only, minus some. The sample consists of around 95,000 clones, roughly 82% of them appearing once. Overall study findings and caveats: There were some public TCRs occurring in many donors, but most TCR sequences were rare. In a later analysis, most CMV-associated TCR beta chains appeared HLA-restricted.

The specimen was PBMCs. This TCR came from a man aged 25-45 years in good health and CMV-seropositive. The chain links TRBV27 to TRBJ2-7, with 7 bases aligning to TRBD1. The CDR3 coding sequence is TGTGCCAGCAGTCCCGAGGGGGCATGGGACTACGAGCAGTACTTC. Translated: CASSPEGAWDYEQYF.